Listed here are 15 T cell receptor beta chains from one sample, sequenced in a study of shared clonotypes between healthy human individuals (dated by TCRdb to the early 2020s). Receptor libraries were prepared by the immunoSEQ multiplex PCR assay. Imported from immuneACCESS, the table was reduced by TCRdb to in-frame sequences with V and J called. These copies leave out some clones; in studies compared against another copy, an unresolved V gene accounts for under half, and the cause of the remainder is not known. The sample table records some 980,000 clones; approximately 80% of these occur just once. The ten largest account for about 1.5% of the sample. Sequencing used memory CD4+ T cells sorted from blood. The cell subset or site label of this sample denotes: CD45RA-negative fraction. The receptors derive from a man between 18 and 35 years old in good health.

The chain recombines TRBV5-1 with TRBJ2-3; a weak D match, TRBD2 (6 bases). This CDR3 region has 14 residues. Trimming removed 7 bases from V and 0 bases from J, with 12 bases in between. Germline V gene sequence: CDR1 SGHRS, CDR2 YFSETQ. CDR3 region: CASRGAPSTDTQYF. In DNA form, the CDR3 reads TGCGCCAGCCGCGGGGCCCCTAGCACAGATACGCAGTATTTT.

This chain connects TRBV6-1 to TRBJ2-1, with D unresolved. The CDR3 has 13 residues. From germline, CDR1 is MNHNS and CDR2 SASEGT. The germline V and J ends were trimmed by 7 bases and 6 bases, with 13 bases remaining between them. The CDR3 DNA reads TGTGCCAGCATCCCTTGGACGGGCAATGAGCAGTTCTTC. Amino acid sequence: CASIPWTGNEQFF.

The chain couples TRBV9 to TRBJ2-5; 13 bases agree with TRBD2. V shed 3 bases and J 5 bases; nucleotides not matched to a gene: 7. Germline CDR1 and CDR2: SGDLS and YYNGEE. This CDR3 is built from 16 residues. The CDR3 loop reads CASSAGLAGVGETQYF. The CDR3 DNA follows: TGTGCCAGCAGCGCCGGACTAGCGGGAGTAGGGGAGACCCAGTACTTC.

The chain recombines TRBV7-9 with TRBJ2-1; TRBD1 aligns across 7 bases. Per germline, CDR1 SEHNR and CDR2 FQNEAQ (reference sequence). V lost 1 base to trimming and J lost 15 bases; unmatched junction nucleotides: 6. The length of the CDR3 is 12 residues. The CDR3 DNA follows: TGTGCCAGCAGCTTAGACCTTGACAGGGTGTTCTTC. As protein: CASSLDLDRVFF.

CDR3 in amino acids: CASSSGSGNEKLFF. The DNA for the CDR3 is TGTGCCAGCAGTTCAGGTTCAGGGAATGAAAAACTGTTTTTT. The gene calls are TRBV7-8 and TRBJ1-4, with D maybe TRBD1 (5 bases). The length of the CDR3 is 14 residues. The germline V gene encodes CDR1 SGHVS and CDR2 FQNEAQ. V was trimmed by 6 bases and J by 5 bases, leaving 13 bases between them.

In nucleotides, the CDR3 is TGTGCCAGCAGCGTCTTTCCGGACGGGGCCAACGTCCTGACTTTC. Residues: CASSVFPDGANVLTF. The rearrangement joins TRBV9 to TRBJ2-6; no firm D call. Per germline, CDR1 SGDLS and CDR2 YYNGEE. V was clipped by 2 bases and J by 4 bases, with 10 bases between them. This CDR3 comprises 15 residues.

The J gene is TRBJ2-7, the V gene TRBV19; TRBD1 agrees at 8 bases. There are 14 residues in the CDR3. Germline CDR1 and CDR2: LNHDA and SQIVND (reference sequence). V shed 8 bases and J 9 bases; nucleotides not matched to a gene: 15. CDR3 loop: CASAPGQVGWRQYF. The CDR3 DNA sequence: TGTGCCAGTGCCCCGGGACAGGTGGGTTGGAGGCAGTACTTC.

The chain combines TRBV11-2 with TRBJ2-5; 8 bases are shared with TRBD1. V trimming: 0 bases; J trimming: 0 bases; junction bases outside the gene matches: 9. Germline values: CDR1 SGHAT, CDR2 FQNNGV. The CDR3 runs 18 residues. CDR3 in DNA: TGTGCCAGCAGCTTAGATGTTTGGGCAGGGGGCTACCAAGAGACCCAGTACTTC. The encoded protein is CASSLDVWAGGYQETQYF.

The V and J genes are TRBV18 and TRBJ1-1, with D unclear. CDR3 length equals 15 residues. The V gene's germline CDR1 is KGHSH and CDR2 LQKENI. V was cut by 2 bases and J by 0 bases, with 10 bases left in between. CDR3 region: CASSPNNAMNTEAFF. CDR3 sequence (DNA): TGTGCCAGCTCACCAAATAACGCAATGAACACTGAAGCTTTCTTT.

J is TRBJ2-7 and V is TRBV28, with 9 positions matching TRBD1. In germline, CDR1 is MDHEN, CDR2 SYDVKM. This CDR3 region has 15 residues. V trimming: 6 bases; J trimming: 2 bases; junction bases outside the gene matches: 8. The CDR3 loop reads CASRRDRVSPYEQYF. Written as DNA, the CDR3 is TGTGCCAGCAGAAGGGACAGGGTCTCCCCCTACGAGCAGTACTTC.

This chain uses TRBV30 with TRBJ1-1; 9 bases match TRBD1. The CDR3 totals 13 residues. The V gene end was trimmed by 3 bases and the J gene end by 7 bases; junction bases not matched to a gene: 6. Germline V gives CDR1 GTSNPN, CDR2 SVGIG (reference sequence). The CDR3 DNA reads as TGTGCCTGGAGGGGACAGGGAAATGGTGAAGCTTTCTTT. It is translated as CAWRGQGNGEAFF.

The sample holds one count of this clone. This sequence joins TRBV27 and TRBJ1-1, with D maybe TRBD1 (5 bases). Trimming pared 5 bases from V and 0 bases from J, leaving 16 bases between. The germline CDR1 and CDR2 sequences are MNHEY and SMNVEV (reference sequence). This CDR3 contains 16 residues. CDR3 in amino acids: CASSQVAGTLNTEAFF. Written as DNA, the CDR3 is TGTGCCAGCAGTCAAGTCGCAGGGACCTTGAACACTGAAGCTTTCTTT.

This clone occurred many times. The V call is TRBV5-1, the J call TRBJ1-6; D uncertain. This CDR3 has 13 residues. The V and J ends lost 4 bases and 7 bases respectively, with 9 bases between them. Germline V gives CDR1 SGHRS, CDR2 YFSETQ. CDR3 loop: CASSPQSNSPLHF. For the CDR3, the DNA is TGCGCCAGCAGCCCGCAGTCCAATTCACCCCTCCACTTT.

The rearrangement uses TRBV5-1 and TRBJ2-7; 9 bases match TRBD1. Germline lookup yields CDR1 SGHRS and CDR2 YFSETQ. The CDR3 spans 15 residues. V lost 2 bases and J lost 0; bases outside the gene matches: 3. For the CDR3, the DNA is TGCGCCAGCAGCTTCGGGGACAGGGACTCCTACGAGCAGTACTTC. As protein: CASSFGDRDSYEQYF.

This CDR3 reads CASSQPVQQETQYF. CDR3 DNA: TGCGCCAGCAGCCAGCCAGTGCAGCAAGAGACCCAGTACTTC. The gene calls are TRBV5-1 and TRBJ2-5, with D unresolved. CDR1 is SGHRS, CDR2 YFSETQ, per germline. This CDR3 is built from 14 residues. Trimming left V 4 bases short and J 2 bases short, with 12 bases between.